The 32 T cell receptor beta chains presented below share a single source sample, sequenced in a study of shared clonotypes between healthy human individuals. The table came from immunoSEQ multiplex PCR; TCRdb's copy has only in-frame clones and leaves some out. In the table there are around 510,000 clones, 90% to 97% of which are singletons. Sequenced input: naive CD4+ T cells sorted from blood. Subset: CD45RA+ positively selected. Source of these receptors: a woman aged 25 to 39 in good health.

The chain employs TRBV28 and TRBJ1-1; no clear D. Trimming took 7 bases from V and 2 from J, leaving 11 bases between them. Germline loops: CDR1 MDHEN, CDR2 SYDVKM. The CDR3 length is 13 residues. CDR3 in amino acids: CASNRNLNTEAFF. CDR3 sequence (DNA): TGTGCCAGCAACAGAAATTTAAACACTGAAGCTTTCTTT.

This chain uses TRBV10-1 with TRBJ2-1; a possible D gene is TRBD1 (5 bases). The CDR3 runs to 14 residues. Germline V gives CDR1 WNHNN, CDR2 SYGVQD (reference sequence). V was shortened by 3 bases and J by 2 bases, with 8 bases between the two germline ends. For the CDR3, the DNA is TGCGCCAGCAGTGACCCAGGGACCTACAATGAGCAGTTCTTC. This gives the protein CASSDPGTYNEQFF.

CDR3 coding DNA: TGTGCCAGTAACCCCGGGGGTGGACAGCCCCAGCATTTT. Its translation is CASNPGGGQPQHF. The chain couples TRBV19 to TRBJ1-5; possibly TRBD1 for D (5 bases). Between the trimmed V and J ends, which lost 7 bases and 7 bases, there was a span of 14 bases. CDR1 is LNHDA, CDR2 SQIVND, per germline (reference sequence). This CDR3 spans 13 amino acids.

A word on this clone: This CDR3 is also generated by other DNA sequences in the sample. The chain has TRBV18 and TRBJ2-5, with a possible D match to TRBD2 (6 bases). CDR3 length equals 13 residues. CDR1 is KGHSH and CDR2 is LQKENI in the germline V gene. Trimming took 3 bases from V and 3 from J, leaving 8 bases between them. CDR3: CASSPGLEETQYF. The CDR3 DNA is TGTGCCAGCTCACCGGGACTCGAAGAGACCCAGTACTTC.

V usage is TRBV7-8 and J usage is TRBJ2-3, with 9 nucleotides matching TRBD2. Trimming cost V 3 bases and J 2 bases; bases outside gene matches: 12. Germline V CDR1 and CDR2: SGHVS, FQNEAQ. CDR3 length equals 18 residues. CDR3 region: CASSFVAGASAATDTQYF. The DNA of the CDR3 is TGTGCCAGCAGCTTCGTAGCGGGAGCTTCGGCGGCCACAGATACGCAGTATTTT.

The gene calls are TRBV4-1 and TRBJ2-6, with D hard to call. With 3 bases removed from V and 1 base from J, the gap between germline ends came to 7 bases. The germline gives CDR1 MGHRA, CDR2 YSYEKL. This CDR3 has 15 amino acids. Here the CDR3 DNA reads TGCGCCAGCAGCCACTACAGTTCTGGGGCCAACGTCCTGACTTTC. It codes for CASSHYSSGANVLTF.

This clone appeared once. The gene calls are TRBV14 and TRBJ2-4; D call uncertain. Germline V gene data show CDR1 as SGHDN and CDR2 as FVKESK. The CDR3 spans 14 residues. The V end lost 3 bases, the J end lost 8 bases, and 14 bases lay between the germline ends. The DNA for the CDR3 is TGTGCCAGCAGCCATAGTTGGAGAGTGGACATTCAGTACTTC. Translated, it gives CASSHSWRVDIQYF.

V usage is TRBV27 and J usage is TRBJ2-7; weak D call: TRBD2 (6 bases). Trimming shortened V by 0 bases and J by 4 bases, and 16 bases separated the two germline ends. CDR3 size: 16 residues. Germline CDR1 reads MNHEY; CDR2 reads SMNVEV (reference sequence). The CDR3 protein is CASSLSGVDGSYEQYF. The CDR3 DNA is TGTGCCAGCAGTTTATCGGGAGTGGACGGGAGTTACGAGCAGTACTTC.

The chain joins TRBV7-9 to TRBJ2-3, with D possibly matching TRBD1 (6 bases). Trimming stripped 5 bases from V and 2 bases from J, with 17 bases between. Germline CDR1 is SEHNR and CDR2 is FQNEAQ (reference sequence). The CDR3 covers 16 residues. The CDR3 region is CASSLRNREPTDTQYF. In DNA form, the CDR3 reads TGTGCCAGCAGCCTGAGAAACAGGGAGCCCACAGATACGCAGTATTTT.

CDR3: CASSSPGPNTEAFF. Written as DNA, the CDR3 is TGTGCCAGCAGCTCTCCGGGACCGAACACTGAAGCTTTCTTT. V is TRBV27 and J is TRBJ1-1; perhaps TRBD1 as D (5 bases). Germline loops: CDR1 MNHEY, CDR2 SMNVEV (reference sequence). The CDR3 runs 14 residues. Between the trimmed V and J ends, which lost 6 bases and 1 base, there was a span of 12 bases.

The rearrangement links TRBV7-9 to TRBJ1-1; 8 bases agree with TRBD1. Germline loops: CDR1 SEHNR, CDR2 FQNEAQ (reference sequence). With 5 bases clipped from V and 1 base from J, the junction kept 3 bases outside the gene matches. There are 14 residues in the CDR3. CDR3 in amino acids: CASSRQGQNTEAFF. The DNA for the CDR3 is TGTGCCAGCAGCAGACAGGGGCAGAACACTGAAGCTTTCTTT.

V usage is TRBV21-1 and J usage is TRBJ2-5; the table's D gene call, TRBD1, was not cross checked with the DNA. The end of the DNA is better explained by TRBJ2-7, so the J call may be wrong. TRBV21-1 is a listed pseudogene. CDR3 size: 16 residues. In nucleotides, the CDR3 is TGTGCCAGCAGCGAAGGGACAGGCGATTCCACCGACGAGCAGTACTTC. It translates to CASSEGTGDSTDEQYF.

The chain is built from TRBV28 and TRBJ2-1; no reliable D call. CDR1 is MDHEN and CDR2 is SYDVKM in the germline V gene. The ends were cut back, 6 bases at V and 8 bases at J, with 8 bases in the middle. This CDR3 spans 11 amino acids. The CDR3 region is CASSPWDEQFF. CDR3 coding DNA: TGTGCCAGCAGCCCTTGGGATGAGCAGTTCTTC.

V and J are TRBV9 and TRBJ1-1, with D unresolved. The CDR3 is made up of 13 amino acids. CDR1 is SGDLS, CDR2 YYNGEE, per germline. Trimming stripped 2 bases from V and 5 bases from J, with 10 bases between. CDR3 amino acids: CASSVDGGTEAFF. DNA for the CDR3: TGTGCCAGCAGCGTCGACGGAGGTACTGAAGCTTTCTTT.

J is TRBJ2-3 and V is TRBV11-2, with TRBD2 matching over 7 bases. Germline CDR1 is SGHAT and CDR2 is FQNNGV. With 1 base clipped from V and 4 bases from J, the junction kept 8 bases outside the gene matches. The CDR3 spans 16 residues. CDR3 region: CASSLGGGSWSDTQYF. The CDR3 DNA reads as TGTGCCAGCAGCTTAGGAGGCGGGAGCTGGTCAGATACGCAGTATTTT.

V and J are TRBV28 and TRBJ1-3; 7 nucleotides line up with TRBD1. The V and J ends lost 2 bases and 0 bases, in that order; junction bases with no gene match: 10. The CDR3 runs 18 residues. The germline V gene has CDR1 MDHEN and CDR2 SYDVKM. The CDR3 region has the DNA TGTGCCAGCAGTTTAAGGGTACCGGGACAGCGCTCTGGAAACACCATATATTTT. Translating it yields CASSLRVPGQRSGNTIYF.

A note on this clone: Other DNA sequences in the same sample also yield this CDR3. V and J are TRBV28 and TRBJ2-3; 9 bases are shared with TRBD1. Germline CDR1 is MDHEN and CDR2 is SYDVKM. The CDR3 sequence is 14 residues long. Trimming took 4 bases from V and 3 from J; bases not matched to a gene: 2. The CDR3, as DNA: TGTGCCAGCAGTTCCGGACAGGGGACAGATACGCAGTATTTT. Its protein is CASSSGQGTDTQYF.

As for this clone: Other DNA sequences in the sample encode the same CDR3. The rearrangement joins TRBV19 to TRBJ2-7; weak D call: TRBD2 (6 bases). The CDR3 has 12 amino acids. The germline V gene encodes CDR1 LNHDA and CDR2 SQIVND (reference sequence). The V and J ends lost 3 bases and 4 bases respectively, with 7 bases between them. CDR3 sequence reads: CASSIGGYEQYF. The CDR3 nucleotides are TGTGCCAGTAGTATTGGAGGGTACGAGCAGTACTTC.

The chain carries TRBV10-3 and TRBJ1-1; D is unclear. CDR3 length: 13 residues. Trimming removed 7 bases at V and 6 bases at J, with 15 bases between. Germline CDR1 reads ENHRY; CDR2 reads SYGVKD. CDR3 region: CAIKRDFKAEAFF. The CDR3 DNA follows: TGTGCCATCAAGCGCGATTTCAAAGCTGAAGCTTTCTTT.

This clone was recorded a few times. This chain connects TRBV6-1 to TRBJ1-5, with 8 bases that match TRBD1. Germline V gene sequence: CDR1 MNHNS, CDR2 SASEGT. This CDR3 is 12 amino acids long. With V trimmed by 4 bases and J by 11 bases, 4 bases remained unmatched. The CDR3 nucleotides read TGTGCCAGCAGTGCCCGGGACAGGTCCCAGCATTTT. Protein product: CASSARDRSQHF.

The V and J genes are TRBV5-1 and TRBJ2-5; 9 bases are shared with TRBD2. J gave up 1 base and V 0 bases, and 4 bases lay outside the gene matches. The germline V gene has CDR1 SGHRS and CDR2 YFSETQ. The CDR3 is 16 amino acids. The CDR3 region is CASSLGLAEGQETQYF. CDR3 bases: TGCGCCAGCAGCTTGGGACTAGCGGAGGGCCAAGAGACCCAGTACTTC.

The chain recombines TRBV10-3 with TRBJ2-7, with TRBD1 matching over 9 bases. Germline loops: CDR1 ENHRY, CDR2 SYGVKD. V shed 6 bases and J 6 bases; nucleotides not matched to a gene: 12. The CDR3 length is 15 residues. CDR3 coding DNA: TGTGCCATCAGGACTGTCGGGACAGGGCTTTCCGAGCAGTACTTC. As protein: CAIRTVGTGLSEQYF.

This rearrangement joins TRBV10-1 to TRBJ2-2; the D is unclear. The CDR3 length is 18 residues. V was shortened by 11 bases and J by 3 bases, with 28 bases between the two germline ends. CDR1 and CDR2 (germline): WNHNN, SYGVQD (reference sequence). The CDR3: CAHRSDHRVYSYTGELFF. The CDR3 DNA sequence: TGCGCCCACCGGTCCGATCACCGGGTTTATTCCTACACCGGGGAGCTGTTTTTT.

The rearrangement joins TRBV28 to TRBJ1-5, with D tentatively TRBD1 (5 bases). This CDR3 contains 14 residues. V was pared by 3 bases and J by 7 bases, with 13 bases between. From germline, CDR1 is MDHEN and CDR2 SYDVKM. This CDR3 is CASSFPRRGQPQHF. The CDR3 nucleotides are TGTGCCAGCAGTTTCCCAAGGAGGGGACAGCCCCAGCATTTT. Together with reference TRBV28 and TRBJ1-5, the CDR3 gives the full variable domain: DVKVTQSSRYLVKRTGEKVFLECVQDMDHENMFWYRQDPGLGLRLIYFSYDVKMKEKGDIPEGYSVSREKKERFSLILESASTNQTSMYLCASSFPRRGQPQHFGDGTRLSIL.

The V and J genes are TRBV19 and TRBJ2-1, with TRBD2 identical over 9 bases. This CDR3 has 18 residues. J was trimmed by 4 bases and V by 3 bases; bases with no gene match: 13. The germline gives CDR1 LNHDA, CDR2 SQIVND (reference sequence). CDR3 in DNA: TGTGCCAGTAGTATTCGTCAGGTAGGGCTAGCGGGGTACAATGAGCAGTTCTTC. Translation gives CASSIRQVGLAGYNEQFF. Looking up the rest from reference TRBV19 and TRBJ2-1 gives the full variable domain: DGGITQSPKYLFRKEGQNVTLSCEQNLNHDAMYWYRQDPGQGLRLIYYSQIVNDFQKGDIAEGYSVSREKKESFPLTVTSAQKNPTAFYLCASSIRQVGLAGYNEQFFGPGTRLTVL.

As for this clone: Distinct nucleotide sequences in the sample also encode this CDR3. J is TRBJ2-7 and V is TRBV11-2, with 7 bases that match TRBD1. CDR3 length: 13 amino acids. Germline V gene sequence: CDR1 SGHAT, CDR2 FQNNGV. V trimming: 4 bases; J trimming: 2 bases; junction bases outside the gene matches: 2. Here the CDR3 reads CASSSDRTYEQYF. The CDR3 DNA sequence: TGTGCCAGCAGCTCGGACAGGACCTACGAGCAGTACTTC.

The rearrangement uses TRBV19 and TRBJ1-2; D gene unclear. With 6 bases removed from V and 8 bases from J, the gap between germline ends came to 28 bases. Germline V gene sequence: CDR1 LNHDA, CDR2 SQIVND (reference sequence). This CDR3 has 17 amino acids. CDR3 in DNA: TGTGCCAGTAGCTATATCACCCTCCCGACGGACTCTTCAGGCTACACCTTC. It encodes CASSYITLPTDSSGYTF.

CDR3 sequence (DNA): TGTGCCAGTTGCCTTGCAGGGATGAGCCACGAGCAGTACTTC. Translated: CASCLAGMSHEQYF. V usage is TRBV28 and J usage is TRBJ2-7; possibly TRBD1 for D (5 bases). The germline V and J ends were trimmed by 9 bases and 5 bases, with 20 bases remaining between them. The CDR3 extends over 14 amino acids. Germline loops: CDR1 MDHEN, CDR2 SYDVKM.

The V gene is TRBV7-2, the J gene TRBJ2-3; possibly TRBD2 for D (5 bases). V was trimmed by 4 bases and J by 2 bases, leaving 16 bases between them. In germline, CDR1 is SGHTA, CDR2 FQGNSA. CDR3 size: 16 residues. CDR3 residues: CASSSAPSFPTDTQYF. CDR3 bases: TGTGCCAGCAGCTCAGCCCCTAGCTTCCCCACAGATACGCAGTATTTT.

This clone came up once. V is TRBV6-5 and J is TRBJ1-3, with 8 bases identical to TRBD1. This CDR3 comprises 15 residues. Germline CDR1 reads MNHEY; CDR2 reads SVGAGI. J was trimmed by 0 bases and V by 5 bases; bases with no gene match: 3. This CDR3 is CASSLGQGSGNTIYF. The CDR3 coding sequence is TGTGCCAGCAGTCTAGGACAGGGCTCTGGAAACACCATATATTTT.

The chain combines TRBV10-1 with TRBJ2-2; perhaps TRBD2 as D (5 bases). CDR3 size: 16 residues. The ends were cut back, 2 bases at V and 0 bases at J, with 10 bases in the middle. Germline lookup yields CDR1 WNHNN and CDR2 SYGVQD (reference sequence). CDR3 DNA sequence: TGCGCCAGCAGTGAGATGAGCGGAGCGAACACCGGGGAGCTGTTTTTT. Amino acids: CASSEMSGANTGELFF.

The V call is TRBV28, the J call TRBJ2-1; 12 nucleotides agree with TRBD1. This CDR3 comprises 16 residues. Germline loops: CDR1 MDHEN, CDR2 SYDVKM. Losses at the gene ends were 6 bases for V and 7 bases for J; bases not matched to a gene: 10. The CDR3: CASREPGQGAGNEQFF. The CDR3 DNA reads as TGTGCCAGCAGAGAACCGGGACAGGGGGCTGGGAATGAGCAGTTCTTC.